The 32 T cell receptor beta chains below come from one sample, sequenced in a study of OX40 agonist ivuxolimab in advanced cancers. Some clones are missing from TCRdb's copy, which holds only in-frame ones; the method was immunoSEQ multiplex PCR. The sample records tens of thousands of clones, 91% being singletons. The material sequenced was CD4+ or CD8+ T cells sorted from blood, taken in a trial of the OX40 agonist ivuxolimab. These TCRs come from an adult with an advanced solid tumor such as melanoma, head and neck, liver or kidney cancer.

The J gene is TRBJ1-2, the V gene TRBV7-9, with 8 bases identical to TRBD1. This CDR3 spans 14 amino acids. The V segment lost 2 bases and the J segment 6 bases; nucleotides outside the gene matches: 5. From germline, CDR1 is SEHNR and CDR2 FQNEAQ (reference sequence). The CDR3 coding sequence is TGTGCCAGCAGCTTAATCAGGGGGCAGGATGGCTACACCTTC. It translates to CASSLIRGQDGYTF. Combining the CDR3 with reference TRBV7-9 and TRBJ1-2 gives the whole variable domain DTGVSQNPRHKITKRGQNVTFRCDPISEHNRLYWYRQTLGQGPEFLTYFQNEAQLEKSRLLSDRFSAERPKGSFSTLEIQRTEQGDSAMYLCASSLIRGQDGYTFGSGTRLTVV.

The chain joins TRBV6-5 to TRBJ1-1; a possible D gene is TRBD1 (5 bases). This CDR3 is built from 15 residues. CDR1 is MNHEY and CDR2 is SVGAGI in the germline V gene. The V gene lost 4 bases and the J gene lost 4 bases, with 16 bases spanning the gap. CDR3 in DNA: TGTGCCAGCAGTTCTGCCGGGAGGGGAGGCACTGAAGCTTTCTTT. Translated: CASSSAGRGGTEAFF.

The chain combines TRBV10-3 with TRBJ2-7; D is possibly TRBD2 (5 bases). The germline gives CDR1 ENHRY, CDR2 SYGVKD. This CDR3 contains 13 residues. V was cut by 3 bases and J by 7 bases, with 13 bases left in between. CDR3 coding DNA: TGTGCCATCAGTGAATCTAGCCCCAGAGAGCAGTACTTC. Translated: CAISESSPREQYF.

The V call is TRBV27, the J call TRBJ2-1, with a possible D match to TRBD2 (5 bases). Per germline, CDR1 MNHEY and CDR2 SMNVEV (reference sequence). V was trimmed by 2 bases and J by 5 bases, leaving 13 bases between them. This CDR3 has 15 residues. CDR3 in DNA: TGTGCCAGCAGTTTAAGTGGGAGCGGTCACAATGAGCAGTTCTTC. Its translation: CASSLSGSGHNEQFF.

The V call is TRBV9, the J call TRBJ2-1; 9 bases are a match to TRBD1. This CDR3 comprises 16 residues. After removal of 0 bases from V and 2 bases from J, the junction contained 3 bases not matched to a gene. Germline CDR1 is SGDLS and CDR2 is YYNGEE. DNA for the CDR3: TGTGCCAGCAGCGTAGTCGGACAGGGGACCTACAATGAGCAGTTCTTC. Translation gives CASSVVGQGTYNEQFF.

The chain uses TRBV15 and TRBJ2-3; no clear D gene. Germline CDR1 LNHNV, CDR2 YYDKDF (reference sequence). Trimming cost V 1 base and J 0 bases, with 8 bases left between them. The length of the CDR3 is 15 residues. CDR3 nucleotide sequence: TGTGCCACCAGCAGAGTTTCAACTAGCACAGATACGCAGTATTTT. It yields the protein CATSRVSTSTDTQYF.

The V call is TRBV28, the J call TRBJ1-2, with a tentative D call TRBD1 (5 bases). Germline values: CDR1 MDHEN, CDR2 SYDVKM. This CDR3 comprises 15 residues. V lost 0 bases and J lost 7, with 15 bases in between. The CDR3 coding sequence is TGTGCCAGCAGTTTATGGGGGGGGACTTGGAGTGGCTACACCTTC. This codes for CASSLWGGTWSGYTF.

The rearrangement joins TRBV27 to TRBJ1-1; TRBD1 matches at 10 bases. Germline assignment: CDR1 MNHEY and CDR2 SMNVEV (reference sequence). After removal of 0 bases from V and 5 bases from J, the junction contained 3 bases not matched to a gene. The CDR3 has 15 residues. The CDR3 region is CASSLSTGGLTEAFF. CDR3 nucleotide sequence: TGTGCCAGCAGTTTATCGACAGGGGGCTTAACTGAAGCTTTCTTT.

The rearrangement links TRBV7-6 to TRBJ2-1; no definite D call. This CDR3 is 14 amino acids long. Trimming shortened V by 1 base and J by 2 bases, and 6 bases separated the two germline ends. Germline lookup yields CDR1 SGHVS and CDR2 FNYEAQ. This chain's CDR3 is CASSLDTTYNEQFF. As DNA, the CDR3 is TGTGCCAGCAGCTTAGACACTACCTACAATGAGCAGTTCTTC. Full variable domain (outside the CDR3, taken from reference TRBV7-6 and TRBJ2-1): GAGVSQSPRYKVTKRGQDVALRCDPISGHVSLYWYRQALGQGPEFLTYFNYEAQQDKSGLPNDRFSAERPEGSISTLTIQRTEQRDSAMYRCASSLDTTYNEQFFGPGTRLTVL.

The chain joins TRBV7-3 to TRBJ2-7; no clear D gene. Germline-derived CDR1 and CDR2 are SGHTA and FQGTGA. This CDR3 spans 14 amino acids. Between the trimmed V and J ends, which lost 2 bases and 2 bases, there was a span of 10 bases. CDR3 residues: CASSLEERAYEQYF. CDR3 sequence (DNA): TGTGCCAGCAGCTTAGAGGAAAGGGCCTACGAGCAGTACTTC.

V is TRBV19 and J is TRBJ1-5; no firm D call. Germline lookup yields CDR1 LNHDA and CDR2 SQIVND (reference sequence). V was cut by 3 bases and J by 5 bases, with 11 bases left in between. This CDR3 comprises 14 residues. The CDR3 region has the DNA TGTGCCAGTAGTATCACTCCGACTGATCAGCCCCAGCATTTT. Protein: CASSITPTDQPQHF.

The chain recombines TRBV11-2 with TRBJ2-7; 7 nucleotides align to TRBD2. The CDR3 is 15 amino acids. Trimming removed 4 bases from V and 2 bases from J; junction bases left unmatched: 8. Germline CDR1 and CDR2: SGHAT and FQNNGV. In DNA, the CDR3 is TGTGCCAGCAGCTGGAGTAGCGGGTCCACCTACGAGCAGTACTTC. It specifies CASSWSSGSTYEQYF.

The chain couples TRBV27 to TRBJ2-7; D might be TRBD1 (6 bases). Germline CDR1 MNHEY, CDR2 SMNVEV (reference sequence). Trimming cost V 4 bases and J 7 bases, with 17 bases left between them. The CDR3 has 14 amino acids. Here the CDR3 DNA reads TGTGCCAGCAGTTACCAGGGGCGGACGTGGGAGCAGTACTTC. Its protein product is CASSYQGRTWEQYF.

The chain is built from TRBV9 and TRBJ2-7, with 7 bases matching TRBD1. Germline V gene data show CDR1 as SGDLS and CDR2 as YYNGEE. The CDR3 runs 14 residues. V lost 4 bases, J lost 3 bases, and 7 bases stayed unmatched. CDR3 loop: CASSLDQGVYEQYF. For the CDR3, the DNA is TGTGCCAGCAGCTTAGACCAGGGGGTCTACGAGCAGTACTTC.

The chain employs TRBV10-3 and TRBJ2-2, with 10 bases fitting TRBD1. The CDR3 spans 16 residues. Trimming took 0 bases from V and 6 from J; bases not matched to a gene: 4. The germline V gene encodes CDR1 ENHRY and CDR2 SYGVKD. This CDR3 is CAISESGQGVSGELFF. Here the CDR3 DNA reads TGTGCCATCAGTGAGTCTGGACAGGGGGTATCCGGGGAGCTGTTTTTT.

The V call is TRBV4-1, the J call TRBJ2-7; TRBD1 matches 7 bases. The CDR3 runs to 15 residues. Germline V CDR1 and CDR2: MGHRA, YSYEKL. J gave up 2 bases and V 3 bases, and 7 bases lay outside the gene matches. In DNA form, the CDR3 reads TGCGCCAGCAGCCAGATGACAGGGAACCCCTACGAGCAGTACTTC. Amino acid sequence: CASSQMTGNPYEQYF.

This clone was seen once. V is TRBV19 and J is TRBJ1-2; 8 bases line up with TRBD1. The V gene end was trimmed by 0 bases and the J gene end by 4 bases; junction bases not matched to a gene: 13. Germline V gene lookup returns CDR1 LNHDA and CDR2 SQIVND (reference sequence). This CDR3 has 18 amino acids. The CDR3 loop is CASSIDRVGQGSLYGYTF. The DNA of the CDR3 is TGTGCCAGTAGTATAGATCGGGTCGGACAGGGCTCTCTCTATGGCTACACCTTC.

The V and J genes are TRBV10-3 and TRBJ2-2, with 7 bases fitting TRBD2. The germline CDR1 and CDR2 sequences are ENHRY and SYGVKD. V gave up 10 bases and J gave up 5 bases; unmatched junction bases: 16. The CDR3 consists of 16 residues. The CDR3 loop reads CATMPSAGEWTGELFF. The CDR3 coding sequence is TGTGCCACCATGCCCTCTGCGGGGGAGTGGACCGGGGAGCTGTTTTTT.

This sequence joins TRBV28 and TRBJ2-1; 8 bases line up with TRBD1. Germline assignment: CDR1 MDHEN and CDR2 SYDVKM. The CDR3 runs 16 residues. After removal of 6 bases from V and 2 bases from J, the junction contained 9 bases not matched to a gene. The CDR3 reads CASSPRTGRTYNEQFF. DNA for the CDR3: TGTGCCAGCAGCCCCCGGACAGGGAGGACCTACAATGAGCAGTTCTTC.

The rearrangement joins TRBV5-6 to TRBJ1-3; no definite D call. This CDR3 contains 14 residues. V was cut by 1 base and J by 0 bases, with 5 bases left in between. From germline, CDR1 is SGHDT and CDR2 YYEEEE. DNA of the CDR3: TGTGCCAGCAGCTTGCGGATCTCTGGAAACACCATATATTTT. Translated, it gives CASSLRISGNTIYF.

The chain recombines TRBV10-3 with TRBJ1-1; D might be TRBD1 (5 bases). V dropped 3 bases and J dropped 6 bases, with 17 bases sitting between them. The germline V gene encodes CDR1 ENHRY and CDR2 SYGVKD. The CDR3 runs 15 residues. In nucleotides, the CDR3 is TGTGCCATCAGTGATTTGGCTGGGGGAGTCCCTGAAGCTTTCTTT. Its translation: CAISDLAGGVPEAFF.

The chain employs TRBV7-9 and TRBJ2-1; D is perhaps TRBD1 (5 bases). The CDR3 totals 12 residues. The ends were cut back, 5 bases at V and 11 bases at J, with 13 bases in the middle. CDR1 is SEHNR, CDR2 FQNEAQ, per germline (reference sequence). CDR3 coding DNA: TGTGCCAGCAGCACGCAGCGACAGAAGCAGTTCTTC. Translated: CASSTQRQKQFF.

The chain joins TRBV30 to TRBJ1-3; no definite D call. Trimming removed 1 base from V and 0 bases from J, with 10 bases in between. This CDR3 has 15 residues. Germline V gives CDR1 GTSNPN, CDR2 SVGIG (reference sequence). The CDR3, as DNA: TGTGCCTGGAGTGCAGACGGCTTCTCTGGAAACACCATATATTTT. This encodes CAWSADGFSGNTIYF.

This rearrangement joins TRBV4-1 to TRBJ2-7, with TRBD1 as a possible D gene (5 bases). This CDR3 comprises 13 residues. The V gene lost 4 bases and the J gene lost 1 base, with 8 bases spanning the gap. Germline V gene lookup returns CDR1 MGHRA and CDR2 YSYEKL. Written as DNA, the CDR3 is TGCGCCAGCAGCCTAGACAGTTCCTACGAGCAGTACTTC. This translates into CASSLDSSYEQYF.

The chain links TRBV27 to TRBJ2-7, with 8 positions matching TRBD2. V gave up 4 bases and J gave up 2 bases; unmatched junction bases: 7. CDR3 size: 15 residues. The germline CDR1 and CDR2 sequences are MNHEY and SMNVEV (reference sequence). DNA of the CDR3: TGTGCCAGCAGTTCCCTCGGCGGGAGGCCCTACGAGCAGTACTTC. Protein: CASSSLGGRPYEQYF.

CDR3 DNA sequence: TGTGCCAGCAGTTCGAGCGGGGGCCCTCAAGAGACCCAGTACTTC. The encoded protein is CASSSSGGPQETQYF. The J gene is TRBJ2-5, the V gene TRBV27; 8 bases match TRBD2. Germline V gives CDR1 MNHEY, CDR2 SMNVEV (reference sequence). J gave up 2 bases and V 4 bases, and 6 bases lay outside the gene matches. The CDR3 covers 15 residues.

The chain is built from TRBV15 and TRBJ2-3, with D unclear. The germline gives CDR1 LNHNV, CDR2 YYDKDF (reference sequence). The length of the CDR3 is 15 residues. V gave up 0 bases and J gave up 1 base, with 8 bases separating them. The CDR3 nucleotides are TGTGCCACCAGCAGAGAGGAGTTCGGCACAGATACGCAGTATTTT. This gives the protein CATSREEFGTDTQYF.

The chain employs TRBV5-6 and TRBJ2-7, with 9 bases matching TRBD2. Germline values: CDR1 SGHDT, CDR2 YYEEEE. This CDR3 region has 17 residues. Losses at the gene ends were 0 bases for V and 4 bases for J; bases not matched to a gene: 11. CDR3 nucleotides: TGTGCCAGCAGCTTGGAGGCTAGCGGGATCCTTCCTTACGAGCAGTACTTC. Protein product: CASSLEASGILPYEQYF.

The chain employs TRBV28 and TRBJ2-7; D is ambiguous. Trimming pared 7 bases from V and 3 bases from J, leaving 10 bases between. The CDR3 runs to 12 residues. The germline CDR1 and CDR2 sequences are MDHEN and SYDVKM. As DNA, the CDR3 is TGTGCCAGCACGAGAGCAGACTACGAGCAGTACTTC. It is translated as CASTRADYEQYF.

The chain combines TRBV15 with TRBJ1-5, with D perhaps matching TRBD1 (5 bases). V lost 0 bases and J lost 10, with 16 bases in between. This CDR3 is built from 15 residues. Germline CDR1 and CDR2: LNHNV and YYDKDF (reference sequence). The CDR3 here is CATSRERGEMLPQHF. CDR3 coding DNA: TGTGCCACCAGCAGAGAGAGAGGGGAAATGCTTCCCCAGCATTTT.

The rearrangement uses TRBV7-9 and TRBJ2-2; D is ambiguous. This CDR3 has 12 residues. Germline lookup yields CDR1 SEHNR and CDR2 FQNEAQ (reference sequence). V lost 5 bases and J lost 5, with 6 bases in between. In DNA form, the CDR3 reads TGTGCCAGCAGCCCTCTAACCGGGGAGCTGTTTTTT. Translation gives CASSPLTGELFF.

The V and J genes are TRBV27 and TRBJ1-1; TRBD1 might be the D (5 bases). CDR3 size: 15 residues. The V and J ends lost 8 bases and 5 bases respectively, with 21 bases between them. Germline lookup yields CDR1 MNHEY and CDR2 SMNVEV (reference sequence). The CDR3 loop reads CASRGSDEVGTEAFF. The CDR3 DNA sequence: TGTGCCAGCCGGGGGAGCGATGAAGTTGGGACTGAAGCTTTCTTT.